The 28 T cell receptor beta chains below come from one sample, sequenced in a study of blood T cell repertoires in COVID-19. Profiling relied on immunoSEQ multiplex PCR, and the TCRdb table lists in-frame clones only, not all of them. The repertoire holds about 160,000 clones, with approximately 86% as singletons. The specimen was PBMCs or T cells enriched from blood (not recorded which). All receptors come from a man in his 60s who had recovered from COVID-19.

V gene TRBV9 combines with J gene TRBJ2-2; 9 nucleotides line up with TRBD1. Germline V gene sequence: CDR1 SGDLS, CDR2 YYNGEE. This CDR3 region has 16 residues. V lost 2 bases to trimming and J lost 3 bases; unmatched junction nucleotides: 5. This CDR3 reads CASSVGTGWYTGELFF. The CDR3 nucleotides are TGTGCCAGCAGCGTCGGGACAGGGTGGTACACCGGGGAGCTGTTTTTT. The full variable domain, in which reference TRBV9 and TRBJ2-2 provide the parts outside the CDR3, is DSGVTQTPKHLITATGQRVTLRCSPRSGDLSVYWYQQSLDQGLQFLIQYYNGEERAKGNILERFSAQQFPDLHSELNLSSLELGDSALYFCASSVGTGWYTGELFFGEGSRLTVL.

J is TRBJ2-1 and V is TRBV7-8; 7 bases fit TRBD1. The V segment lost 4 bases and the J segment 10 bases; nucleotides outside the gene matches: 13. Germline lookup yields CDR1 SGHVS and CDR2 FQNEAQ. The CDR3 consists of 15 residues. CDR3: CASSYGQVSRVEQFF. CDR3 nucleotide sequence: TGTGCCAGCAGCTACGGACAGGTTTCTCGGGTGGAGCAGTTCTTC.

The V and J genes are TRBV7-9 and TRBJ1-2; the match to TRBD1 covers 11 bases. J was trimmed by 5 bases and V by 5 bases; bases with no gene match: 10. The CDR3 totals 16 residues. CDR1 and CDR2 from the germline V gene are SEHNR and FQNEAQ (reference sequence). The CDR3 DNA reads as TGTGCCAGCAGCAGGGGAGGACAGGGGGCAGGTTATGGCTACACCTTC. Translated, it gives CASSRGGQGAGYGYTF.

This CDR3 is CASSLAVRGDGYTF. The CDR3 nucleotides are TGTGCCAGCAGCTTGGCGGTTAGGGGTGATGGCTACACCTTC. This chain joins TRBV5-4 and TRBJ1-2; a weak D match, TRBD1 (5 bases). Per the germline V gene, CDR1 is SGHNT and CDR2 is YYREEE (reference sequence). Trimming pared 0 bases from V and 6 bases from J, leaving 12 bases between. The CDR3 contains 14 residues.

Only one count was recorded for this clone. The chain is built from TRBV19 and TRBJ2-1; TRBD1 matches at 7 bases. The V gene end was trimmed by 4 bases and the J gene end by 6 bases; junction bases not matched to a gene: 9. CDR3 length: 15 amino acids. CDR1 LNHDA and CDR2 SQIVND come from the germline V gene (reference sequence). The DNA of the CDR3 is TGTGCCAGTAGTACCAGAAAGGGGGCCCTCAATGAGCAGTTCTTC. Its protein is CASSTRKGALNEQFF. The complete variable domain, with remaining parts taken from reference TRBV19 and TRBJ2-1, reads DGGITQSPKYLFRKEGQNVTLSCEQNLNHDAMYWYRQDPGQGLRLIYYSQIVNDFQKGDIAEGYSVSREKKESFPLTVTSAQKNPTAFYLCASSTRKGALNEQFFGPGTRLTVL.

The genes are TRBV6-5 and TRBJ1-5; D ambiguous. Germline CDR1 MNHEY, CDR2 SVGAGI. The CDR3 loop spans 13 amino acids. Trimming took 6 bases from V and 6 from J, leaving 12 bases between them. The CDR3 reads CASSSSEIQPQHF. CDR3 DNA: TGTGCCAGCAGCTCCTCGGAGATTCAGCCCCAGCATTTT.

Remarks on this clone: Germline and junction disagree at one end, which may indicate a read error. The rearrangement joins TRBV7-2 to TRBJ2-2; D is uncertain. This CDR3 has 14 amino acids. Germline values: CDR1 SGHTA, CDR2 FQGNSA. As DNA, the CDR3 is TGTGCCAGCAGTTTAGACGGTGTCCCCGGGGAGCTGTTTTTT. This codes for CASSLDGVPGELFF.

The J gene is TRBJ1-3, the V gene TRBV7-2; TRBD1 matches at 7 bases. Germline loops: CDR1 SGHTA, CDR2 FQGNSA. V dropped 5 bases and J dropped 2; count of bases not matched to a gene: 6. The CDR3 covers 15 residues. The CDR3 reads CASSQEGTAGNTIYF. DNA for the CDR3: TGTGCCAGCAGCCAGGAAGGGACAGCTGGAAACACCATATATTTT.

This rearrangement joins TRBV28 to TRBJ2-7; possibly TRBD1 for D (6 bases). Trimming took off 2 bases at V and 3 bases at J, with 17 bases between the two ends. The CDR3 runs 16 residues. Germline CDR1 MDHEN, CDR2 SYDVKM. The CDR3 spells CASSLPDRTENYEQYF. In nucleotides, the CDR3 is TGTGCCAGCAGTTTACCCGACAGGACCGAAAACTACGAGCAGTACTTC.

This clone is a singleton in its sample. The rearrangement uses TRBV5-4 and TRBJ1-1; maybe TRBD1 (6 bases). The CDR3 has 15 amino acids. V lost 6 bases, J lost 1 base, and 16 bases lay in between. Germline CDR1 and CDR2: SGHNT and YYREEE (reference sequence). The DNA of the CDR3 is TGTGCCAGCACCACGGGGGGCAGGGGGAACACTGAAGCTTTCTTT. Its protein product is CASTTGGRGNTEAFF.

The chain recombines TRBV4-2 with TRBJ1-1; D might be TRBD1 (5 bases). V lost 4 bases and J lost 3, with 21 bases in between. Germline V lookup: CDR1 LGHNA, CDR2 YNFKEQ. The CDR3 spans 17 residues. The CDR3 bases are TGTGCCAGCAGCCCATTACCCTTTGGGGCGTCCGACACTGAAGCTTTCTTT. This codes for CASSPLPFGASDTEAFF.

The chain combines TRBV10-3 with TRBJ2-7, with 9 bases that match TRBD1. The germline gives CDR1 ENHRY, CDR2 SYGVKD. V lost 7 bases to trimming and J lost 0 bases; unmatched junction nucleotides: 16. This CDR3 is 18 amino acids long. CDR3 nucleotides: TGTGCCATCATACCCCGCGCGGGACAGGGAATTTTCTCCTACGAGCAGTACTTC. Encoded protein: CAIIPRAGQGIFSYEQYF.

The V gene is TRBV7-8, the J gene TRBJ2-7; perhaps TRBD2 as D (6 bases). The CDR3 is 14 amino acids. Germline V gives CDR1 SGHVS, CDR2 FQNEAQ. V lost 5 bases and J lost 3, with 14 bases in between. DNA for the CDR3: TGTGCCAGCAGCCGAGGGGACTCCCTCTACGAGCAGTACTTC. Protein product: CASSRGDSLYEQYF.

This clone was counted many times. The CDR3 protein is CASSFGQSNQPQHF. CDR3 nucleotides: TGTGCCAGCAGCTTCGGACAGAGCAATCAGCCCCAGCATTTT. This chain uses TRBV7-2 with TRBJ1-5; D may be TRBD1 (6 bases). Germline V gene sequence: CDR1 SGHTA, CDR2 FQGNSA. This CDR3 has 14 amino acids. Trimming stripped 3 bases from V and 1 base from J, with 7 bases between. The full variable domain, its missing parts supplied by reference TRBV7-2 and TRBJ1-5, is GAGVSQSPSNKVTEKGKDVELRCDPISGHTALYWYRQSLGQGLEFLIYFQGNSAPDKSGLPSDRFSAERTGGSVSTLTIQRTQQEDSAVYLCASSFGQSNQPQHFGDGTRLSIL.

This clone appeared a few times. The V and J genes are TRBV9 and TRBJ1-6; D may be TRBD1 (5 bases). CDR1 SGDLS and CDR2 YYNGEE come from the germline V gene. Trimming pared 0 bases from V and 8 bases from J, leaving 9 bases between. The CDR3 is 14 residues long. CDR3 in DNA: TGTGCCAGCAGCGTAGGCAGGGCTGATTCACCCCTCCACTTT. It is translated as CASSVGRADSPLHF.

The CDR3 DNA sequence: TGTGCCAGCAGCGTAGGTAGCGGGGACTACAATGAGCAGTTCTTC. Its translation is CASSVGSGDYNEQFF. The rearrangement uses TRBV9 and TRBJ2-1; 8 positions agree with TRBD2. V shed 0 bases and J 3 bases; nucleotides not matched to a gene: 2. The germline V gene encodes CDR1 SGDLS and CDR2 YYNGEE. The CDR3 loop spans 15 amino acids. The full variable domain, its missing parts supplied by reference TRBV9 and TRBJ2-1, is DSGVTQTPKHLITATGQRVTLRCSPRSGDLSVYWYQQSLDQGLQFLIQYYNGEERAKGNILERFSAQQFPDLHSELNLSSLELGDSALYFCASSVGSGDYNEQFFGPGTRLTVL.

V usage is TRBV29-1 and J usage is TRBJ1-1, with D tentatively TRBD1 (5 bases). Germline CDR1 is SQVTM and CDR2 is ANQGSEA. The CDR3 sequence is 13 residues long. V was clipped by 7 bases and J by 1 base, with 13 bases between them. CDR3 sequence reads: CSARTGGNTEAFF. The CDR3 DNA sequence: TGCAGCGCCAGGACCGGGGGGAACACTGAAGCTTTCTTT.

V is TRBV9 and J is TRBJ2-2, with 9 bases identical to TRBD2. CDR1 and CDR2 from the germline V gene are SGDLS and YYNGEE. After removal of 0 bases from V and 7 bases from J, the junction contained 10 bases not matched to a gene. The CDR3 runs 17 residues. In DNA form, the CDR3 reads TGTGCCAGCAGCGTAGCTGTGGTAGCGGGAGCTGGCGGGGAGCTGTTTTTT. It specifies CASSVAVVAGAGGELFF.

This clone was counted once. This chain joins TRBV5-6 and TRBJ2-2; possible D gene TRBD1, 6 bases. V lost 3 bases to trimming and J lost 11 bases, with 14 bases between them. The CDR3 has 13 amino acids. The germline CDR1 and CDR2 sequences are SGHDT and YYEEEE. The CDR3 nucleotides are TGTGCCAGCAGCTGGTGGACAGCCCTAGAGCTGTTTTTT. Residues: CASSWWTALELFF.

This clone occurred once. The chain carries TRBV5-1 and TRBJ1-6; D might be TRBD1 (5 bases). Germline values: CDR1 SGHRS, CDR2 YFSETQ. This CDR3 region has 12 residues. With 5 bases removed from V and 10 bases from J, the gap between germline ends came to 10 bases. For the CDR3, the DNA is TGCGCCAGCAGATTCGGGGGGTCACCCCTCCACTTT. Its translation is CASRFGGSPLHF.

J is TRBJ2-7 and V is TRBV14; no clear D. The length of the CDR3 is 12 residues. Per germline, CDR1 SGHDN and CDR2 FVKESK. V lost 4 bases and J lost 2, with 6 bases in between. The CDR3 DNA sequence: TGTGCCAGCAGCCCAACGGCCTACGAGCAGTACTTC. Protein: CASSPTAYEQYF.

This clone was recorded only once. The CDR3 region has the DNA TGCGCCAGCAGCCAAAGAACTGTCGGGAGGGCCGGAGATACGCAGTATTTT. Translating it yields CASSQRTVGRAGDTQYF. This chain connects TRBV4-1 to TRBJ2-3, with 8 bases fitting TRBD2. The V segment lost 2 bases and the J segment 5 bases; nucleotides outside the gene matches: 12. CDR1 and CDR2 (germline): MGHRA, YSYEKL. The CDR3 extends over 17 amino acids.

The V gene is TRBV7-9, the J gene TRBJ2-3; 8 nucleotides align to TRBD2. With 4 bases clipped from V and 1 base from J, the junction kept 10 bases outside the gene matches. The CDR3 is 17 residues long. CDR1 and CDR2 from the germline V gene are SEHNR and FQNEAQ (reference sequence). For the CDR3, the DNA is TGTGCCAGCAGCTCCCGTCGGACTAGCATAGGCACAGATACGCAGTATTTT. It translates to CASSSRRTSIGTDTQYF.

The V and J genes are TRBV15 and TRBJ1-2; D unresolved. CDR1 is LNHNV and CDR2 is YYDKDF in the germline V gene (reference sequence). Between the trimmed V and J ends, which lost 3 bases and 6 bases, there was a span of 17 bases. CDR3 length: 15 residues. This CDR3 reads CATSRELVRSDGYTF. In DNA, the CDR3 is TGTGCCACCAGCAGGGAGCTAGTACGTTCTGATGGCTACACCTTC.

This clone was recorded a few times. The gene calls are TRBV5-8 and TRBJ2-4; TRBD2 aligns across 7 bases. CDR3 length: 15 residues. With 4 bases clipped from V and 4 bases from J, the junction kept 8 bases outside the gene matches. Germline loops: CDR1 SGHTS, CDR2 YDEGEE. The CDR3 DNA reads as TGTGCCAGCAGCCCCATGGTGGGGGGGAAAAACATTCAGTACTTC. Translated: CASSPMVGGKNIQYF.

This sequence joins TRBV13 and TRBJ1-6; D perhaps matches TRBD1 (5 bases). Germline loops: CDR1 PRHDT, CDR2 FYEKMQ (reference sequence). The CDR3 extends over 16 amino acids. V lost 3 bases, J lost 0 bases, and 9 bases lay in between. The CDR3: CASSFTGSSYNSPLHF. The CDR3 DNA reads as TGTGCCAGCAGCTTCACAGGCAGCTCCTATAATTCACCCCTCCACTTT.

The V and J genes are TRBV18 and TRBJ1-5, with D tentatively TRBD1 (5 bases). The V gene lost 1 base and the J gene lost 6 bases, with 22 bases spanning the gap. This CDR3 region has 18 residues. Per the germline V gene, CDR1 is KGHSH and CDR2 is LQKENI. The CDR3 loop reads CASSPLPPQGRGSQPQHF. CDR3 nucleotide sequence: TGTGCCAGCTCACCACTTCCCCCGCAGGGTAGAGGTAGTCAGCCCCAGCATTTT.

This sequence joins TRBV4-1 and TRBJ2-2; 10 nucleotides align to TRBD2. This CDR3 comprises 18 residues. V trimming: 0 bases; J trimming: 1 base; junction bases outside the gene matches: 5. Germline lookup yields CDR1 MGHRA and CDR2 YSYEKL. This CDR3 is CASSQEWLAGENTGELFF. DNA of the CDR3: TGCGCCAGCAGCCAAGAATGGCTAGCGGGGGAGAACACCGGGGAGCTGTTTTTT.